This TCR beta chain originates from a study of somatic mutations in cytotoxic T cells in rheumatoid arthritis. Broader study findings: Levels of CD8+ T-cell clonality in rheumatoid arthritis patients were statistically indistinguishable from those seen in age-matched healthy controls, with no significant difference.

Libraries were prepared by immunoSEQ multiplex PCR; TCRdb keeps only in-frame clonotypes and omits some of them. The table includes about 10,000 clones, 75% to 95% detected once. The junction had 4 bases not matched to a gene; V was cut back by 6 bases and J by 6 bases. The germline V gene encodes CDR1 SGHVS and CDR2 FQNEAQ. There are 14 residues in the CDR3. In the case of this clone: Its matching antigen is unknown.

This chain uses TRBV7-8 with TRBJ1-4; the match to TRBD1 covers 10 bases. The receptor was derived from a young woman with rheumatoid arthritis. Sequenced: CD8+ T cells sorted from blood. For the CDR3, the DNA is TGTGCCAGCAGAGCCGGGACAGGGGATGAAAAACTGTTTTTT. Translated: CASRAGTGDEKLFF.